The source of this T cell receptor (beta chain) is a study of response to subunit inactivated influenza vaccine. Regarding the study as a whole: T cells newly recruited by each seasonal influenza vaccination are few, the authors suggested.

TCRdb reprocessed the RT-PCR reads via MiXCR and lists one record per CDR3 protein. The sample holds some 800,000 distinct CDR3 sequences, 21% seen once. The CDR3 is 15 amino acids. V was clipped by 5 bases and J by 1 base, with 12 bases between them. Germline V gives CDR1 SGHAT, CDR2 FQNNGV. For this clonotype: What it binds is unknown.

The chain has TRBV11-2 and TRBJ2-1; D uncertain. The sequence was obtained from a man in his fifties who received an inactivated influenza vaccine. The sequenced sample was PBMCs from blood, obtained around 5 days after vaccination. The CDR3 is CASSRTRTSYNEQFF. The CDR3, as DNA: TGTGCCAGCAGCCGGACGAGGACGTCCTACAATGAGCAGTTCTTC.